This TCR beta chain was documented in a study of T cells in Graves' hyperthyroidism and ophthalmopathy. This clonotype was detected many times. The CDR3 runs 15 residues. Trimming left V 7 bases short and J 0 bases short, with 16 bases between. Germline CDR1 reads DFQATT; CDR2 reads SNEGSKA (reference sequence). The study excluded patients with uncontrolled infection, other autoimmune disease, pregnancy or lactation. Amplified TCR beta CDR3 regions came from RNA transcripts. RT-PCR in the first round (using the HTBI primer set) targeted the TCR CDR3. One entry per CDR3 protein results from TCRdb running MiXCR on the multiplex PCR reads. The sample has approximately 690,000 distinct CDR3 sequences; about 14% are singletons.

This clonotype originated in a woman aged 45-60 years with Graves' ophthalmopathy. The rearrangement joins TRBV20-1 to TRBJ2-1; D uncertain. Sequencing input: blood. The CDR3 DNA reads TGCAGTGTTCCTCTAGTAAAGAGCTCCTACAATGAGCAGTTCTTC. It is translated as CSVPLVKSSYNEQFF.